The entry below gives a single T cell receptor beta chain sequence along with its context. This entry comes from a study of blood T cells in healthy people across ages. J gave up 5 bases and V 2 bases, and 7 bases lay outside the gene matches. This CDR3 contains 15 residues. For the second PCR, which ran for about 7 to 12 cycles, a sample-barcoded 5' primer and a J-beta primer mix were used. Every cDNA was tagged by a template-switch adaptor with 12 random nucleotides. TCRdb reprocessed the 5' RACE reads via MiXCR and lists one record per CDR3 protein. The data show about 760,000 distinct CDR3 sequences, 20% to 25% seen once. This sample was also put to use in a study of T cells of mothers and their children.

This receptor was identified in a boy younger than 18 in good health. The sequenced material came from blood. The V and J genes are TRBV12-3 or TRBV12-4 and TRBJ1-2; 8 bases match TRBD1. The CDR3: CASSLFPGTGYGYTF. In DNA, the CDR3 is TGTGCCAGCAGTTTATTCCCTGGGACAGGATATGGCTACACCTTC.